These 13 T cell receptor beta chains were all obtained from the same sample, sequenced in a study of regulatory T cells in long-lasting Graves disease. Time point defined: newly diagnosed GD, antithyroid drugs for less than 3 months. RNA isolated from PBMCs was used to make the TCR library. Both iRepertoire HTBI primers and Arm-PCR of CDR3 regions were used to build the TCR beta libraries. TCRdb analysed the multiplex PCR reads with MiXCR anew, one entry per CDR3 protein. This table holds some 500,000 distinct CDR3 sequences, around an eighth found once. These same data were also listed under a study on T cells in Graves' hyperthyroidism and ophthalmopathy.

Specimen: peripheral blood mononuclear cells (PBMCs), collected at new diagnosis, from a patient treated with antithyroid drugs. The receptors originated from a man aged 30 to 45 with Graves disease.

The table lists this clonotype with many counts. The chain combines TRBV5-1 with TRBJ2-5; maybe TRBD2 (6 bases). This CDR3 region has 14 residues. V was cut by 4 bases and J by 5 bases, with 15 bases left in between. Germline-derived CDR1 and CDR2 are SGHRS and YFSETQ. This CDR3 is CASSPGAGKETQYF. CDR3 in DNA: TGCGCCAGCAGCCCGGGAGCGGGTAAGGAGACCCAGTACTTC.

This clonotype was observed many times. V usage is TRBV12-3 or TRBV12-4 and J usage is TRBJ2-2; 10 bases map to TRBD2. V lost 6 bases and J lost 1; bases outside the gene matches: 2. The CDR3 has 15 amino acids. As DNA, the CDR3 is TGTGCCAGCAGACCTAGCGGGAGGAACACCGGGGAGCTGTTTTTT. This sequence encodes CASRPSGRNTGELFF.

This clonotype was counted ten times or more. The V and J genes are TRBV20-1 and TRBJ2-1; 11 positions match TRBD2. V trimming: 6 bases; J trimming: 9 bases; junction bases outside the gene matches: 16. Germline loops: CDR1 DFQATT, CDR2 SNEGSKA (reference sequence). The CDR3 length is 16 residues. CDR3 sequence reads: CSAQGLAEAGWVEQFF. In DNA, the CDR3 is TGCAGTGCCCAGGGACTAGCGGAGGCGGGTTGGGTTGAGCAGTTCTTC.

The chain employs TRBV4-1 and TRBJ2-5, with D perhaps being TRBD1 or TRBD2 (5 bases each). V was shortened by 0 bases and J by 4 bases, with 12 bases between the two germline ends. Germline loops: CDR1 MGHRA, CDR2 YSYEKL. There are 15 residues in the CDR3. CDR3 protein: CASSQEPTRGETQYF. The CDR3 nucleotides read TGCGCCAGCAGCCAAGAACCTACTAGGGGAGAGACCCAGTACTTC.

V and J are TRBV20-1 and TRBJ2-3, with 10 bases matching TRBD2. V dropped 3 bases and J dropped 6; count of bases not matched to a gene: 12. The CDR3 sequence is 16 residues long. Germline V gives CDR1 DFQATT, CDR2 SNEGSKA (reference sequence). In DNA form, the CDR3 reads TGCAGTGCTAGCAACCCTGTAGCGGGAGGATTCGATACGCAGTATTTT. Its translation: CSASNPVAGGFDTQYF.

V is TRBV5-4 and J is TRBJ1-5; D gene unclear. From germline, CDR1 is SGHNT and CDR2 YYREEE (reference sequence). The CDR3 contains 15 residues. Trimming cost V 2 bases and J 2 bases, with 11 bases left between them. The CDR3 spells CASSFSGEGNQPQHF. The CDR3 DNA reads TGTGCCAGCAGCTTTTCCGGGGAAGGCAATCAGCCCCAGCATTTT.

This clonotype was seen at least ten times. V usage is TRBV20-1 and J usage is TRBJ2-1, with D unclear. The CDR3 runs to 10 residues. In germline, CDR1 is DFQATT, CDR2 SNEGSKA (reference sequence). The CDR3 DNA reads TGCAGCGTACCCAGCCGAAAGCAGTTCTTC. Protein sequence: CSVPSRKQFF.

There are a few counts of this clonotype. This chain joins TRBV6-1 and TRBJ2-2; D is perhaps TRBD2 (5 bases). The CDR3 has 16 amino acids. The V and J ends lost 7 bases and 4 bases respectively, with 19 bases between them. Germline V gene lookup returns CDR1 MNHNS and CDR2 SASEGT. The CDR3 DNA reads as TGTGCCAGCAAGGTCTCGAGAGGGAGCGGCACCGGGGAGCTGTTTTTT. The encoded protein is CASKVSRGSGTGELFF.

This clonotype came up many times. The rearrangement links TRBV7-2 to TRBJ2-5; D is possibly TRBD1 or TRBD2 (7 bases each). V was clipped by 5 bases and J by 5 bases, with 15 bases between them. Germline V CDR1 and CDR2: SGHTA, FQGNSA. The CDR3 length is 14 residues. This chain's CDR3 is CASSTHRGGETQYF. CDR3 DNA sequence: TGTGCCAGCAGCACCCACAGGGGAGGGGAGACCCAGTACTTC.

This clonotype was counted at least ten times. The chain joins TRBV28 to TRBJ1-6; TRBD1 matches 11 bases. Looked up from germline, CDR1 is MDHEN and CDR2 is SYDVKM. After removal of 6 bases from V and 9 bases from J, the junction contained 10 bases not matched to a gene. The length of the CDR3 is 16 residues. This CDR3 reads CASREPGGTGGSPLHF. The DNA for the CDR3 is TGTGCCAGCAGGGAACCTGGCGGGACAGGGGGTTCACCCCTCCACTTT.

In this sample, this clonotype turned up a few times. The gene calls are TRBV20-1 and TRBJ2-1; D is ambiguous. CDR3 size: 14 residues. Germline V gene sequence: CDR1 DFQATT, CDR2 SNEGSKA (reference sequence). V lost 6 bases, J lost 2 bases, and 14 bases lay in between. The CDR3 sequence is CSAAGPYTYNEQFF. The CDR3 region has the DNA TGCAGTGCAGCCGGGCCCTACACCTACAATGAGCAGTTCTTC.

In this sample, this clonotype turned up many times. The CDR3 bases are TGTGCCAGCAAGGGACAGCACAATCAGCCCCAGCATTTT. Its translation: CASKGQHNQPQHF. The rearrangement joins TRBV2 to TRBJ1-5; 7 positions match TRBD1. The trim removed 7 bases at V and 3 bases at J, leaving 3 bases unmatched. Germline lookup yields CDR1 SNHLY and CDR2 FYNNEI. This CDR3 is 13 amino acids long.

The chain recombines TRBV19 with TRBJ2-2; D not certain. This CDR3 is built from 12 residues. Trimming stripped 3 bases from V and 10 bases from J, with 9 bases between. Germline-derived CDR1 and CDR2 are LNHDA and SQIVND (reference sequence). The CDR3: CASSIFAKELFF. The CDR3 bases are TGTGCCAGTAGTATTTTTGCAAAGGAGCTGTTTTTT.